Sequencing of this T cell receptor (beta chain) was carried out in a study of type 1 regulatory T cells. The wider study: This in vitro CD4 product, T-allo10, is enriched for Tr1 cells and alloantigen-specific.

MiXCR, run by TCRdb on the reads, gives a single entry per CDR3 protein. The sample has 88,000 or so distinct CDR3 sequences, 25% to 40% seen once; the top ten hold 2.2%. The source is a human donor in good health. Material: CD4+ T cells, either the whole sample or a sorted fraction (not recorded which).

The CDR3 protein is CATSRERETQYF. For the CDR3, the DNA is TGTGCCACCAGCAGAGAAAGAGAGACCCAGTACTTC. The J gene is TRBJ2-5, the V gene TRBV15; no clear D. The V gene lost 0 bases and the J gene lost 4 bases, with 3 bases spanning the gap. The CDR3 consists of 12 residues. The germline V gene has CDR1 LNHNV and CDR2 YYDKDF (reference sequence).